This T cell receptor beta chain was identified during a study of tumor and adjacent non-tumor tissue in lung cancer. TCRbeta libraries were built with three rounds of nested PCR, modified from ARM-PCR. TCRdb called the multiplex PCR reads again in MiXCR, with one record for every CDR3 protein. The sample consists of 200,000 to 250,000 distinct CDR3 sequences, approximately 74% of them appearing once. The ends lost 1 base at V and 3 bases at J; junction bases unmatched: 8. In germline, CDR1 is DFQATT, CDR2 SNEGSKA (reference sequence). The CDR3 contains 16 residues. No cell sorting was done before RNA was extracted from the tissue.

Input material: lung tumor tissue. This TCR was recovered from a man in his 60s with non-small cell lung cancer. This chain links TRBV20-1 with TRBJ2-1, with 8 bases identical to TRBD2. This chain's CDR3 is CSARVSGRGGYNEQFF. CDR3 bases: TGCAGTGCTAGAGTTTCTGGCCGGGGGGGCTACAATGAGCAGTTCTTC.